The 14 T cell receptor beta chains below all came from one sample that was sequenced in a study of CD8 T cells in ankylosing spondylitis. Findings of the study overall: Seemingly characteristic of ankylosing spondylitis blood was a TCR beta motif consisting of about 8 highly homologous variants.

These TCRs are of unknown antigen specificity. TCRdb called the 5' RACE reads again in MiXCR, with one record for every CDR3 protein. The table has roughly 450,000 distinct CDR3 sequences, 25% to 30% seen once; the top ten hold roughly 0.9%. The sample was blood, either unsorted or a sorted T cell fraction (not recorded which). The receptors derive from a male donor with ankylosing spondylitis.

This clonotype was detected only a few times. The V gene is TRBV14, the J gene TRBJ1-5; D remains ambiguous. Trimming pared 0 bases from V and 5 bases from J, leaving 5 bases between. The CDR3 has 13 residues. The V gene's germline CDR1 is SGHDN and CDR2 FVKESK. CDR3 nucleotides: TGTGCCAGCAGCCAAGAGGCTGATCAGCCCCAGCATTTT. It is translated as CASSQEADQPQHF.

This clonotype was observed once. The chain combines TRBV7-2 with TRBJ2-1; 10 nucleotides align to TRBD2. Germline CDR1 reads SGHTA; CDR2 reads FQGNSA. V trimming: 5 bases; J trimming: 15 bases; junction bases outside the gene matches: 16. The length of the CDR3 is 15 residues. The CDR3 DNA is TGTGCCAGCAGCCCGATGTCGGGACTAGCGATTGACGCGTTCTTC. Encoded protein: CASSPMSGLAIDAFF.

This clonotype appeared a few times. The V and J genes are TRBV5-1 and TRBJ2-1, with 7 bases that match TRBD1. The CDR3 is made up of 13 amino acids. CDR1 and CDR2 (germline): SGHRS, YFSETQ. V was pared by 3 bases and J by 6 bases, with 3 bases of the junction left unmatched. CDR3 sequence: CASSWTGINEQFF. For the CDR3, the DNA is TGCGCCAGCAGCTGGACAGGTATCAATGAGCAGTTCTTC. Supplemented by reference TRBV5-1 and TRBJ2-1, the full variable domain reads KAGVTQTPRYLIKTRGQQVTLSCSPISGHRSVSWYQQTPGQGLQFLFEYFSETQRNKGNFPGRFSGRQFSNSRSEMNVSTLELGDSALYLCASSWTGINEQFFGPGTRLTVL.

J is TRBJ2-1 and V is TRBV2; D gene ambiguous. Trimming took off 7 bases at V and 7 bases at J, with 20 bases between the two ends. Germline V gene data show CDR1 as SNHLY and CDR2 as FYNNEI. The CDR3 extends over 15 amino acids. CDR3 in amino acids: CASMLSGNLGNEQFF. Written as DNA, the CDR3 is TGTGCCAGCATGTTGTCTGGTAATTTGGGAAATGAGCAGTTCTTC.

J is TRBJ1-1 and V is TRBV18, with D hard to call. V dropped 5 bases and J dropped 0 bases, with 10 bases sitting between them. The CDR3 runs 14 residues. In germline, CDR1 is KGHSH, CDR2 LQKENI. As DNA, the CDR3 is TGTGCCAGCTCAGGCGCAGGCTTGAACACTGAAGCTTTCTTT. It translates to CASSGAGLNTEAFF.

The rearrangement joins TRBV20-1 to TRBJ2-1, with 9 positions matching TRBD2. The CDR3 length is 14 residues. CDR1 and CDR2 (germline): DFQATT, SNEGSKA (reference sequence). Losses at the gene ends were 2 bases for V and 5 bases for J; bases not matched to a gene: 4. The CDR3 region has the DNA TGCAGTGCTAGATCCCTAGCGGGAAACAATGAGCAGTTCTTC. It translates to CSARSLAGNNEQFF.

This clonotype was seen once. V and J are TRBV30 and TRBJ2-7; a weak D match, TRBD2 (6 bases). Germline V lookup: CDR1 GTSNPN, CDR2 SVGIG (reference sequence). The V end was cut by 7 bases, the J end by 3 bases, with 13 bases between. CDR3 length: 12 residues. CDR3 in DNA: TGTGCCTTAGCCGGGAGTCTCTACGAGCAGTACTTC. Translation: CALAGSLYEQYF.

The J gene is TRBJ2-1, the V gene TRBV7-2; the D gene is possibly TRBD2 (6 bases). V lost 3 bases and J 5 bases, leaving 11 bases between the germline ends. Germline V gene lookup returns CDR1 SGHTA and CDR2 FQGNSA. The CDR3 sequence is 14 residues long. CDR3 nucleotide sequence: TGTGCCAGCAGCTTGCGGCAGCGGGACAATGAGCAGTTCTTC. Protein sequence: CASSLRQRDNEQFF.

This clonotype came up many times. The chain has TRBV5-1 and TRBJ2-1; D is perhaps TRBD1 or TRBD2 (6 bases each). This CDR3 has 16 amino acids. Deletions cut 3 bases from V and 5 bases from J, with 18 bases between. The germline CDR1 and CDR2 sequences are SGHRS and YFSETQ. The CDR3 is CASSSRRGGRNNEQFF. In nucleotides, the CDR3 is TGCGCCAGCAGCTCCAGAAGAGGGGGGAGAAACAATGAGCAGTTCTTC.

This clonotype was counted ten times or more. This rearrangement joins TRBV27 to TRBJ1-2; 8 bases map to TRBD1. The CDR3 is 13 residues long. Germline trimming cut 6 bases from V and 8 bases from J; bases unmatched to any gene: 8. Germline V lookup: CDR1 MNHEY, CDR2 SMNVEV (reference sequence). CDR3 DNA sequence: TGTGCCAGCAGCCCCGGACAGGGCGGAGGCTACACCTTC. This translates into CASSPGQGGGYTF.

This rearrangement joins TRBV12-3 or TRBV12-4 to TRBJ1-5; D perhaps matches TRBD1 (5 bases). The V end was cut by 6 bases, the J end by 7 bases, with 10 bases between. CDR3 length: 12 residues. The DNA for the CDR3 is TGTGCCAGCAGCAAGGGGTGGCAGCCCCAGCATTTT. Translated: CASSKGWQPQHF.

This clonotype was seen more than once but under ten times. This chain joins TRBV20-1 and TRBJ2-1; D uncertain. The CDR3 extends over 15 amino acids. V lost 0 bases, J lost 2 bases, and 11 bases lay in between. In germline, CDR1 is DFQATT, CDR2 SNEGSKA (reference sequence). This CDR3 is CSARDNRSPYNEQFF. The CDR3 DNA reads as TGCAGTGCTAGAGATAATCGTAGCCCCTACAATGAGCAGTTCTTC.

In this sample, this clonotype turned up a few times. The chain recombines TRBV5-8 with TRBJ1-5, with D uncertain. Germline V gene data show CDR1 as SGHTS and CDR2 as YDEGEE. V shed 0 bases and J shed 6 bases, with 10 bases lying between them. The CDR3 runs to 14 residues. The DNA for the CDR3 is TGTGCCAGCAGCTTGGCCGGCAAAATTCAGCCCCAGCATTTT. Protein sequence: CASSLAGKIQPQHF.

The chain employs TRBV4-1 and TRBJ2-3; TRBD2 matches at 11 bases. The CDR3 loop spans 17 amino acids. The germline V gene encodes CDR1 MGHRA and CDR2 YSYEKL. V was pared by 2 bases and J by 4 bases, with 8 bases of the junction left unmatched. The CDR3 spells CASSQRGGSGRADTQYF. The CDR3 region has the DNA TGCGCCAGCAGCCAAAGGGGGGGTAGCGGGAGGGCAGATACGCAGTATTTT.